Listed below are T cell receptor beta chains from one sample, sequenced in a study of post-analysis software for immune sequencing data. TCRdb passed the PCR reads through MiXCR, listing each CDR3 protein once. The sample lists more than 500,000 distinct CDR3 sequences; under 40% were seen once. Specimen: blood. All receptors derive from a girl under 18 with multiple sclerosis. The CDR3 runs from the conserved cysteine through the conserved F or W. D genes are given only for firm matches. Clone size is given for some rows only: seen once, a few or many times, or a class if the clone is expanded.

>TRBV6-5|few|-|TRBJ2-1
TGTGCCAGCAGGCCCTGGGACTGGGCTTTCGGGGAGCAGTTCTTC
CASRPWDWAFGEQFF
>TRBV5-1|few|-|TRBJ1-1
TGCGCCAGCAGCTTCGGGACGGTCAACACTGAAGCTTTCTTT
CASSFGTVNTEAFF
>TRBV14|-|-|TRBJ1-1
TGTGCCAGCAGCCACCTAGGGGTCGCTGAAGCTTTCTTT
CASSHLGVAEAFF
>TRBV27|-|TRBD1|TRBJ1-6
TGTGCCAGCAGCCCCAGGGGGCGAATTGACCTTGGGTATTCACCCCTCCACTTT
CASSPRGRIDLGYSPLHF
>TRBV15|few|TRBD1|TRBJ2-7
TGTGCCACCAGCAGAGCCGGGACAGGTATCGAGCAGTACTTC
CATSRAGTGIEQYF
>TRBV29-1|-|-|TRBJ1-2
TGCAGCGTTGAAGGATCGGACAGAGAGAACTATGGCTACACCTTC
CSVEGSDRENYGYTF
>TRBV7-6|many|TRBD2|TRBJ2-3
TGTGCCAGCAGTGTAGCGACTAGCGGCACAGATACGCAGTATTTT
CASSVATSGTDTQYF
>TRBV4-2|few|-|TRBJ2-7
TGTGCCAGCGCCGGGGACCTGCGCACCTACGAGCAGTACTTC
CASAGDLRTYEQYF
>TRBV6-5|few|-|TRBJ1-1
TGTGCCAGCAGTTACCAAACAGGGGAAGCTTTCTTT
CASSYQTGEAFF
>TRBV5-5|-|TRBD1|TRBJ2-7
TGTGCCAGCAGCTTTGCACAGGGGGCCACCTACGAGCAGTACTTC
CASSFAQGATYEQYF
>TRBV5-1|-|TRBD1|TRBJ2-1
TGCGCCAGCAGCTTTCGTCCAGGGGGCGCGGGGATGGGGGAGAATGAGCAGTTCTTC
CASSFRPGGAGMGENEQFF
>TRBV12-3/TRBV12-4|-|-|TRBJ1-2
TGTGCCAGCAGTTCTCCGGCCGCCTCGCCTAGCTATGGCTACACCTTC
CASSSPAASPSYGYTF
>TRBV13|few|TRBD2|TRBJ2-7
TGTGCCAGCAGCTCAGAGGGACTAGCGGGGAGGGAGCAGTACTTC
CASSSEGLAGREQYF
>TRBV5-1|-|-|TRBJ1-2
TGCGCCAGCAGCATTTGGGGCGGACAGTCGTCCTATGGCTACACCTTC
CASSIWGGQSSYGYTF
>TRBV7-2|-|-|TRBJ2-6
TGTGCCAGCAGCTTAGAACCCTCTGGGGCCAACGTCCTGACTTTC
CASSLEPSGANVLTF
>TRBV4-1|-|-|TRBJ2-4
TGCGCCAGCAGCCAATTGCCGATGGAGCAGTACTTC
CASSQLPMEQYF
>TRBV27|-|-|TRBJ1-6
TGTGCCAGCAGTTTATACGGGAGCTCCTATAATTCACCCCTCCACTTT
CASSLYGSSYNSPLHF
>TRBV7-2|few|TRBD1|TRBJ2-3
TGTGCCAGCAGCTCCCGAGACAGGGGGCGCATTCTGGATACGCAGTATTTT
CASSSRDRGRILDTQYF
>TRBV6-1|-|-|TRBJ1-6
TGTGCCAGCAGTGCCAGTGGATCACCCCTCCACTTT
CASSASGSPLHF
>TRBV6-1|many|TRBD2|TRBJ2-1
TGTGCCAGCACCGGGACTAGCGGCTACAATGAGCAGTTCTTC
CASTGTSGYNEQFF
>TRBV7-3|few|-|TRBJ2-1
TGTGCCAGCAGCCCCTCCGGGATGGATGAGCAGTTCTTC
CASSPSGMDEQFF
>TRBV29-1|few|-|TRBJ2-7
TGCAGCGCGGCACCCTACCGGGGTCCCAATTACGAGCAGTACTTC
CSAAPYRGPNYEQYF
>TRBV11-2|few|-|TRBJ2-5
TGTGCCAGCAGCTTGTTCGCGAGGGGCCAAGAGACCCAGTACTTC
CASSLFARGQETQYF
>TRBV29-1|-|TRBD1|TRBJ1-1
TGCAGCGTTGAACGCCGCCCAGGGGGGACTGAAGCTTTCTTT
CSVERRPGGTEAFF
>TRBV7-9|few|TRBD1|TRBJ2-7
TGTGCCAGCAGCCCCGACGCAGGGGGCTACGAGCAGTACTTC
CASSPDAGGYEQYF